These 10 T cell receptor beta chains were all obtained from the same sample, sequenced in a study of CD8+CD57+ T cells in acquired aplastic anemia. Template material for TCR beta VDJ and CDR3 profiling consisted of genomic DNA. Via MiXCR, TCRdb re-called the reads, giving one row per CDR3 protein. The sample has fewer than 200,000 distinct CDR3 sequences, 55% to 70% seen once. The specimen was sorted CD4+, CD8+, or CD8+CD57+ T cells (not recorded which) from PBMCs. These receptors all stem from a human donor in good health.

This clonotype was recorded many times. J is TRBJ2-7 and V is TRBV5-8; D possibly corresponds to TRBD1 (5 bases). Trimming pared 2 bases from V and 2 bases from J, leaving 17 bases between. CDR3 length: 16 amino acids. CDR1 and CDR2 from the germline V gene are SGHTS and YDEGEE. The CDR3 DNA reads TGTGCCAGCAGCTTCCTCGGCGCAGGGCGAACCTACGAGCAGTACTTC. This gives the protein CASSFLGAGRTYEQYF.

Regarding this clonotype: The junction differs from germline at one of its ends, possibly a read error. The chain couples TRBV20-1 to TRBJ2-7, with 10 bases fitting TRBD2. The CDR3 covers 18 residues. Germline V gives CDR1 DFQATT, CDR2 SNEGSKA (reference sequence). The chain's CDR3 is CGARSYGAGLAVCYEQYF. The CDR3 bases are TGCGGTGCTAGATCGTACGGGGCCGGACTAGCGGTATGCTACGAGCAGTACTTC.

This clonotype came up many times. The chain carries TRBV29-1 and TRBJ2-1; D ambiguous. The CDR3 is 14 residues long. V was cut by 7 bases and J by 10 bases, with 23 bases left in between. Looked up from germline, CDR1 is SQVTM and CDR2 is ANQGSEA. The CDR3: CSAASDLTWSEQFF. As DNA, the CDR3 is TGCAGCGCTGCGTCTGACTTAACCTGGTCCGAGCAGTTCTTC.

The V call is TRBV24-1, the J call TRBJ2-1, with 10 bases fitting TRBD2. The junction had 6 bases not matched to a gene; V was cut back by 4 bases and J by 4 bases. The CDR3 has 16 amino acids. CDR1 and CDR2 from the germline V gene are KGHDR and SFDVKD. The DNA of the CDR3 is TGTGCCACCAGTGACTGGACTAGCGGTAGTTACAATGAGCAGTTCTTC. Encoded protein: CATSDWTSGSYNEQFF.

This chain uses TRBV20-1 with TRBJ1-6; 7 bases map to TRBD1. CDR3 length: 14 residues. CDR1 is DFQATT and CDR2 is SNEGSKA in the germline V gene (reference sequence). Losses at the gene ends were 7 bases for V and 5 bases for J; bases not matched to a gene: 8. The chain's CDR3 is CSVIGQANNSPLHF. The CDR3 nucleotides read TGCAGTGTTATCGGACAGGCTAATAATTCACCCCTCCACTTT.

CDR3 sequence reads: CASSFSSGYNEQFF. The DNA of the CDR3 is TGTGCCAGCAGCTTTTCTAGCGGGTACAATGAGCAGTTCTTC. The chain couples TRBV7-8 to TRBJ2-1; TRBD2 matches 8 bases. The CDR3 has 14 residues. Germline assignment: CDR1 SGHVS and CDR2 FQNEAQ. The junction had 2 bases not matched to a gene; V was cut back by 3 bases and J by 4 bases.

V is TRBV20-1 and J is TRBJ2-2; TRBD2 matches at 7 bases. J lost 5 bases, V lost 3 bases, and 3 bases had no gene match. The CDR3 loop spans 13 amino acids. Per germline, CDR1 DFQATT and CDR2 SNEGSKA (reference sequence). This CDR3 is CSARSGITGELFF. The DNA of the CDR3 is TGCAGTGCTAGGAGCGGGATTACCGGGGAGCTGTTTTTT.

The CDR3 DNA sequence: TGCAGTGCTAGGAGGACAGCTAGCAAGACCCAGTACTTC. It is translated as CSARRTASKTQYF. The chain carries TRBV20-1 and TRBJ2-5, with TRBD1 as a possible D gene (6 bases). V was clipped by 3 bases and J by 6 bases, with 14 bases between them. The length of the CDR3 is 13 residues. CDR1 DFQATT and CDR2 SNEGSKA come from the germline V gene (reference sequence).

This clonotype showed up just once. Since no conserved phenylalanine or tryptophan closes the CDR3, a read error is the likely cause. The chain links TRBV7-9 to TRBJ2-1, with D possibly being TRBD2 (7 bases). The CDR3 extends over 14 amino acids. Trimming shortened V by 5 bases and J by 5 bases, and 13 bases separated the two germline ends. Germline values: CDR1 SEHNR, CDR2 FQNEAQ (reference sequence). CDR3 sequence: CASSPRGADNEQFS. For the CDR3, the DNA is TGTGCCAGCAGCCCACGGGGGGCGGACAATGAGCAGTTCTCC.

Remarks on this clonotype: The conserved phenylalanine or tryptophan normally closing the CDR3 is absent here, so this likely arose from a read error. The chain couples TRBV19 to TRBJ1-2; D may be TRBD1 (6 bases). Germline V gene lookup returns CDR1 LNHDA and CDR2 SQIVND (reference sequence). V lost 4 bases and J 6 bases, leaving 12 bases between the germline ends. The CDR3 runs to 13 residues. The chain's CDR3 is CASSKQGGDGYTL. Written as DNA, the CDR3 is TGTGCCAGTAGTAAACAGGGCGGTGATGGCTACACCCTC.